A selection of T cell receptor beta chains follows, all from one sample in a study of graft-versus-host responses after intestinal transplantation. Produced via immunoSEQ multiplex PCR; TCRdb's table is partial and in-frame only. In the table there are 15,000 to 20,000 clones, around three quarters of which are singletons. This specimen consisted of ileum tissue, obtained about 100 days after intestinal transplant. Every receptor here comes from a human patient who received an intestinal transplant, so some T cells may come from the graft donor. The CDR3 runs from the conserved cysteine through the conserved F or W. A D gene is named only where the DNA matches it firmly. Not every row has a clone size; where given, it reads once, few, many or a size class.

v_gene: TRBV18; d_gene: TRBD2; abundance: NA; j_gene: TRBJ2-7; CDR3nt: TGTGCCAGCTCACCACTAGCGGGCTACGAGCAGTACTTC; CDR3aa: CASSPLAGYEQYF
v_gene: TRBV29-1; d_gene: TRBD1; abundance: NA; j_gene: TRBJ2-7; CDR3nt: TGCAGCGTTAGGGACAGGGGTAGCTACGAGCAGTACTTC; CDR3aa: CSVRDRGSYEQYF
v_gene: TRBV5-1; d_gene: NA; abundance: few; j_gene: TRBJ1-1; CDR3nt: TGCGCCAGCAGCTTGACAGGGTCTGGGGACACTGAAGCTTTCTTT; CDR3aa: CASSLTGSGDTEAFF
v_gene: TRBV4-2; d_gene: TRBD2; abundance: NA; j_gene: TRBJ2-1; CDR3nt: TGTGCCAGCAGCCAAGCCTGGAGTCGCGGGAGGGGTTACTACAATGAGCAGTTCTTC; CDR3aa: CASSQAWSRGRGYYNEQFF
v_gene: TRBV7-3; d_gene: NA; abundance: NA; j_gene: TRBJ1-2; CDR3nt: TGTGCCAGCAGGGTTATGTTTGGCGCCTATGGCTACACCTTC; CDR3aa: CASRVMFGAYGYTF
v_gene: TRBV29-1; d_gene: TRBD2; abundance: NA; j_gene: TRBJ2-7; CDR3nt: TGCAGCGTTGAAACCCTCTGGACTAGCGGGAGTCGTAACGAGCAGTACTTC; CDR3aa: CSVETLWTSGSRNEQYF
v_gene: TRBV7-7; d_gene: NA; abundance: NA; j_gene: TRBJ2-5; CDR3nt: TGTGCTAGCAGACCGCACACCTACTCCCAAGAGACCCAGTACTTC; CDR3aa: CASRPHTYSQETQYF
v_gene: TRBV6-4; d_gene: TRBD1; abundance: once; j_gene: TRBJ2-1; CDR3nt: TGTGCCAGCAGTGACGAGACAGGGGGCTACAATGAGCAGTTCTTC; CDR3aa: CASSDETGGYNEQFF
v_gene: TRBV18; d_gene: NA; abundance: once; j_gene: TRBJ1-2; CDR3nt: TGTGCCAGCTCCCCCTCGGGCCTAAACTATGGCTACACCTTC; CDR3aa: CASSPSGLNYGYTF
v_gene: TRBV21-1; d_gene: NA; abundance: NA; j_gene: TRBJ1-1; CDR3nt: TGTGCCAGGGAACAGGGTGAAGGAAACACTGAAGCTTTCTTT; CDR3aa: CAREQGEGNTEAFF
v_gene: TRBV6-5; d_gene: TRBD2; abundance: NA; j_gene: TRBJ2-5; CDR3nt: TGTGCCAGCAGTCCACTAGCGGGTAACCAAGAGACCCAGTACTTC; CDR3aa: CASSPLAGNQETQYF
v_gene: TRBV9; d_gene: NA; abundance: NA; j_gene: TRBJ1-1; CDR3nt: TGTGCCAGCAGCGCAGGGGCTGGGGAAGCTTTCTTT; CDR3aa: CASSAGAGEAFF
v_gene: TRBV2; d_gene: NA; abundance: NA; j_gene: TRBJ2-1; CDR3nt: TGTGCCAGCAGTGAGGAGGGACCAAACATCTACAATGAGCAGTTCTTC; CDR3aa: CASSEEGPNIYNEQFF
v_gene: TRBV18; d_gene: NA; abundance: once; j_gene: TRBJ1-2; CDR3nt: TGTGCCAGCTCACCACGGGCACTTGGGGGCTACACCTTC; CDR3aa: CASSPRALGGYTF
v_gene: TRBV13; d_gene: NA; abundance: NA; j_gene: TRBJ1-6; CDR3nt: TGTGCCAGCAGCTTCCAGGGCAGGGTGGGTTCACCCCTCCACTTT; CDR3aa: CASSFQGRVGSPLHF
v_gene: TRBV28; d_gene: TRBD2; abundance: NA; j_gene: TRBJ2-2; CDR3nt: TGTGCCAGCAGTTTTACCGGGACTAGCGGGAGTCTGAACACCGGGGAGCTGTTTTTT; CDR3aa: CASSFTGTSGSLNTGELFF
v_gene: TRBV4-3; d_gene: NA; abundance: few; j_gene: TRBJ1-1; CDR3nt: TGCGCCAGCAGCCAAGCTTGGGACGGCTTTATTGGTGCTTTCTTT; CDR3aa: CASSQAWDGFIGAFF
v_gene: TRBV7-9; d_gene: TRBD1; abundance: NA; j_gene: TRBJ2-7; CDR3nt: TGTGCCAGCAGCTCGAATGACAGGGGAAGGTTTAGGACCTACGAGCAGTACTTC; CDR3aa: CASSSNDRGRFRTYEQYF
v_gene: TRBV19; d_gene: TRBD1; abundance: NA; j_gene: TRBJ1-2; CDR3nt: TGTGCCAGTTCCTTGATTTGGGACAGGGATGGCTGTGGCTACACCTTC; CDR3aa: CASSLIWDRDGCGYTF
v_gene: TRBV11-2; d_gene: NA; abundance: NA; j_gene: TRBJ2-2; CDR3nt: TGTGCCAGCAGCTTAGGCAGGGGATGGAACACCGGGGAGCTGTTTTTT; CDR3aa: CASSLGRGWNTGELFF
v_gene: TRBV27; d_gene: TRBD2; abundance: NA; j_gene: TRBJ2-2; CDR3nt: TGTGCCAGCAGTTTGTCTCTGCTAGCGGGCTACGCGAACACCGGGGAGCTGTTTTTT; CDR3aa: CASSLSLLAGYANTGELFF
v_gene: TRBV4-3; d_gene: NA; abundance: NA; j_gene: TRBJ1-4; CDR3nt: TGCGCCAGCAGCCAAGATTGGACAGCGAGAGAGAATGAAAAACTGTTTTTT; CDR3aa: CASSQDWTARENEKLFF
v_gene: TRBV18; d_gene: TRBD2; abundance: NA; j_gene: TRBJ2-3; CDR3nt: TGTGCCAGCTCCACCGTAGCGGGGGGAGTCACAGATACGCAGTATTTT; CDR3aa: CASSTVAGGVTDTQYF
v_gene: TRBV27; d_gene: NA; abundance: once; j_gene: TRBJ2-2; CDR3nt: TGTGCCAGCAGTTTACAGACAGGGAACACCGGGGAGCTGTTTTTT; CDR3aa: CASSLQTGNTGELFF
v_gene: TRBV7-3; d_gene: TRBD2; abundance: NA; j_gene: TRBJ2-1; CDR3nt: TGCGCCTGGCGGGAGGAAATCCGCACCTATTACAGGTCCTACAATGAGCAGTTCTTC; CDR3aa: CAWREEIRTYYRSYNEQFF
v_gene: TRBV5-8; d_gene: TRBD2; abundance: medium-sized; j_gene: TRBJ2-1; CDR3nt: TGTGCCAGCAGCTCCCTAGCGGGAAAACGTGAGCAGTTCTTC; CDR3aa: CASSSLAGKREQFF
v_gene: TRBV6-5; d_gene: NA; abundance: NA; j_gene: TRBJ2-5; CDR3nt: TGTGCCAGCAGTTATTCAGAGACCCAGTACTTC; CDR3aa: CASSYSETQYF